This T cell receptor (beta chain) was recorded in a study of memory CD4+ T cells and cytomegalovirus serostatus. This CDR3 has 16 amino acids. The V and J ends lost 3 bases and 2 bases, in that order; junction bases with no gene match: 7. Germline V gene sequence: CDR1 SGHKS, CDR2 YYEKEE (reference sequence). Source study methods: After removing out-of-frame reads, 2 million to 2.5 million distinct TCRbeta sequences remained. Produced via immunoSEQ multiplex PCR; TCRdb's table is partial and in-frame only. The V and J calls and clone size are taken from that table; D and trimming were inferred from the DNA. The profile shows approximately 50,000 clones, around 79% of them singletons. Single viable CD3+CD4+CD8-CD45RO+ cells were sorted as the memory CD4+ T cells. Serum IgG to CMV pp150, pp28, p38 and p52 defined serostatus. Positive selection with CD4 microbeads enriched total CD4+ T cells. A note on this clone: As yet, its antigen is unknown.

Study-wide points: Each of approximately 69 CMV-associated TCRbeta sequences occurred in one to five individuals.

Sequenced input: memory CD4+ T cells from blood. The J gene is TRBJ2-3, the V gene TRBV5-5; 9 nucleotides line up with TRBD2. The sequence came from an adult in good health and CMV-seropositive. CDR3 loop: CASSWRLADHTDTQYF. The CDR3 nucleotides are TGTGCCAGCAGCTGGAGACTAGCGGATCACACAGATACGCAGTATTTT.